The clone carrying this TCR beta chain was picked up many times. What it binds is not known. This record comes from a study of naive and memory T cell subsets. The study, taken as a whole, reports: This RNA-based method may be sensitive to activation-related transcript changes.

A UMI-containing oligonucleotide was joined by 3' ligation to the TCR cDNA template. Adult healthy volunteers gave 2.5 ml peripheral blood for whole-blood RNA. Cells were not sorted; total RNA input targeted roughly 1 to 1,100 ng. Ligated cDNA underwent four rounds of PCR with nested alpha and beta constant region primers and SP2. Alpha and beta constant region primers primed reverse transcription for blood and skin samples. Using its own MiXCR run on the 5' RACE reads, TCRdb lists one record per CDR3 protein. The table lists about 59,000 distinct CDR3 sequences, less than 10% of them singletons, with under 25% in the top ten. V was pared by 0 bases and J by 8 bases, with 16 bases between. Looked up from germline, CDR1 is MNHNS and CDR2 is SASEGT. This CDR3 has 15 amino acids.

This clonotype was obtained from a female donor in good health. The chain recombines TRBV6-1 with TRBJ1-2; the D gene is possibly TRBD1 (5 bases). CDR3 bases: TGTGCCAGCAGTGAAGCCTTGAGGGGAGTTGGGGGCTACACCTTC. Translating it yields CASSEALRGVGGYTF.